The 19 T cell receptor beta chains listed next were all sequenced from one sample in a study of T-cell memory formation after mild COVID-19. TCRdb independently ran MiXCR on the 5' RACE reads; one entry per CDR3 protein. The sample carries a few hundred thousand distinct CDR3 sequences, approximately 21% recorded once. Sequenced: PBMCs or a T cell subset sorted from them (not recorded which). These receptors were collected from an adult woman who had mild COVID-19 (a few samples of this study predate the infection). Cell type and time point are not known.

In this sample, this clonotype turned up a few times. J is TRBJ2-1 and V is TRBV20-1; 8 bases align to TRBD2. The V and J ends lost 0 bases and 7 bases, in that order; junction bases with no gene match: 5. Germline CDR1 and CDR2: DFQATT and SNEGSKA (reference sequence). The CDR3 has 14 residues. The CDR3 DNA reads as TGCAGTGCTAGAGATCAGCGGGAGTGGAATGAGCAGTTCTTC. Its translation is CSARDQREWNEQFF.

The CDR3 is CASSLGGTGINEQFF. CDR3 bases: TGTGCCAGCAGTTTGGGGGGAACCGGGATCAATGAGCAGTTCTTC. The chain links TRBV12-3 or TRBV12-4 to TRBJ2-1; TRBD2 is a possible D gene (6 bases). V was cut by 3 bases and J by 6 bases, with 15 bases left in between. The CDR3 loop spans 15 amino acids.

This clonotype has just a few counts. V and J are TRBV7-9 and TRBJ2-2; the D gene is possibly TRBD2 (5 bases). Trimming removed 8 bases at V and 1 base at J, with 17 bases between. Per germline, CDR1 SEHNR and CDR2 FQNEAQ (reference sequence). This CDR3 has 16 residues. The CDR3 here is CASPYTPGMNTGELFF. The CDR3, as DNA: TGTGCCAGCCCCTATACCCCGGGGATGAACACCGGGGAGCTGTTTTTT.

This chain links TRBV4-3 with TRBJ1-1; D may be TRBD1 (5 bases). The length of the CDR3 is 15 residues. CDR1 and CDR2 from the germline V gene are LGHNA and YSLEER. Trimming took off 1 base at V and 5 bases at J, with 14 bases between the two ends. CDR3 coding DNA: TGCGCCAGCAGCCAAGGTTTGGGGGTGGGGACTGAAGCTTTCTTT. Translated, it gives CASSQGLGVGTEAFF.

The chain couples TRBV4-1 to TRBJ1-1; a weak D match, TRBD1 (6 bases). In germline, CDR1 is MGHRA, CDR2 YSYEKL. CDR3 length: 14 residues. Trimming took off 1 base at V and 11 bases at J, with 17 bases between the two ends. CDR3 loop: CASSQAAGVVEAFF. In DNA form, the CDR3 reads TGCGCCAGCAGCCAAGCGGCAGGGGTAGTCGAGGCTTTCTTT.

The chain combines TRBV27 with TRBJ2-7; D is uncertain. V gave up 0 bases and J gave up 6 bases, with 9 bases separating them. The CDR3 has 13 amino acids. The germline CDR1 and CDR2 sequences are MNHEY and SMNVEV (reference sequence). The CDR3 protein is CASSLSSQAEQYF. The CDR3 coding sequence is TGTGCCAGCAGTTTATCGAGCCAGGCCGAGCAGTACTTC.

This sequence joins TRBV7-9 and TRBJ1-1, with D perhaps TRBD1 (6 bases). The V end was cut by 1 base, the J end by 6 bases, with 18 bases between. CDR1 and CDR2 (germline): SEHNR, FQNEAQ (reference sequence). The CDR3 is 16 amino acids. The CDR3 loop is CASSLGRGASASEAFF. The CDR3 DNA sequence: TGTGCCAGCAGCTTAGGGCGGGGGGCAAGCGCCTCTGAAGCTTTCTTT.

The chain employs TRBV20-1 and TRBJ2-1, with TRBD2 matching over 7 bases. The J segment lost 12 bases and the V segment lost 2 bases, leaving 10 bases of the junction unmatched. The CDR3 totals 13 residues. CDR1 is DFQATT, CDR2 SNEGSKA, per germline (reference sequence). The CDR3, as DNA: TGCAGTGCTAGAAAGGGTGAAGTAGCGGGGCAGTTCTTC. It is translated as CSARKGEVAGQFF.

This chain links TRBV5-6 with TRBJ1-2; D is unclear. This CDR3 has 12 residues. The V end lost 1 base, the J end lost 4 bases, and 5 bases lay between the germline ends. From germline, CDR1 is SGHDT and CDR2 YYEEEE. The CDR3 region is CASSLQAYGYTF. The CDR3 nucleotides are TGTGCCAGCAGCTTGCAGGCCTATGGCTACACCTTC. The full variable domain, with the rest looked up from reference TRBV5-6 and TRBJ1-2, is DAGVTQSPTHLIKTRGQQVTLRCSPKSGHDTVSWYQQALGQGPQFIFQYYEEEERQRGNFPDRFSGHQFPNYSSELNVNALLLGDSALYLCASSLQAYGYTFGSGTRLTVV.

This clonotype was counted only a few times. The chain couples TRBV24-1 to TRBJ2-1; 8 bases fit TRBD2. Losses at the gene ends were 7 bases for V and 4 bases for J; bases not matched to a gene: 2. CDR1 is KGHDR, CDR2 SFDVKD, per germline. The CDR3 has 13 residues. The CDR3 sequence is CATSRGRYNEQFF. CDR3 sequence (DNA): TGTGCCACCAGCCGCGGGAGGTACAATGAGCAGTTCTTC.

The V call is TRBV20-1, the J call TRBJ2-6, with D tentatively TRBD2 (5 bases). Germline values: CDR1 DFQATT, CDR2 SNEGSKA (reference sequence). The germline V and J ends were trimmed by 2 bases and 2 bases, with 10 bases remaining between them. There are 15 residues in the CDR3. In DNA, the CDR3 is TGCAGTGCTAGAAAACTAGAGGCTGGGGCCAACGTCCTGACTTTC. Translating gives CSARKLEAGANVLTF.

The chain uses TRBV18 and TRBJ1-2; 8 nucleotides match TRBD1. V lost 4 bases to trimming and J lost 0 bases; unmatched junction nucleotides: 10. Per germline, CDR1 KGHSH and CDR2 LQKENI. The CDR3 sequence is 17 residues long. The CDR3 DNA sequence: TGTGCCAGCTCACGCTTGGACAGGGAGGAGGCTAACTATGGCTACACCTTC. This encodes CASSRLDREEANYGYTF.

In this sample, this clonotype turned up many times. The chain links TRBV20-1 to TRBJ1-1, with D possibly matching TRBD1 (6 bases). The CDR3 length is 14 residues. CDR1 and CDR2 from the germline V gene are DFQATT and SNEGSKA (reference sequence). Trimming shortened V by 4 bases and J by 5 bases, and 17 bases separated the two germline ends. The CDR3 region has the DNA TGCAGTGCTACGGCGGGGGGGGCTTGGACTGAAGCTTTCTTT. It translates to CSATAGGAWTEAFF.

This clonotype was counted a few times. The chain employs TRBV7-8 and TRBJ2-1; no firm D call. Germline V gene lookup returns CDR1 SGHVS and CDR2 FQNEAQ. The CDR3 sequence is 16 residues long. Trimming removed 3 bases from V and 0 bases from J, with 12 bases in between. CDR3 nucleotides: TGTGCCAGCAGCTTTGTTCCGCTGATCTCCTACAATGAGCAGTTCTTC. It is translated as CASSFVPLISYNEQFF.

The gene calls are TRBV5-4 and TRBJ2-3, with D perhaps matching TRBD2 (5 bases). The CDR3 totals 15 residues. V dropped 3 bases and J dropped 0 bases, with 11 bases sitting between them. CDR1 is SGHNT, CDR2 YYREEE, per germline (reference sequence). Written as DNA, the CDR3 is TGTGCCAGCAGCTACGGACTTACTAGCACAGATACGCAGTATTTT. Translated, it gives CASSYGLTSTDTQYF.

There are a few counts of this clonotype. This chain links TRBV3-1 with TRBJ2-3; D may correspond to TRBD1 or TRBD2 (6 bases each). CDR1 LGHDT and CDR2 YNNKEL come from the germline V gene (reference sequence). The CDR3 sequence is 16 residues long. The V end lost 1 base, the J end lost 5 bases, and 16 bases lay between the germline ends. CDR3 DNA: TGTGCCAGCAGCCAAGTGTGGGGGGCCCGGGGAGATACGCAGTATTTT. Translated: CASSQVWGARGDTQYF.

The table lists this clonotype with a few counts. The chain links TRBV5-1 to TRBJ2-3; the D is unclear. The ends were cut back, 4 bases at V and 6 bases at J, with 12 bases in the middle. The germline CDR1 and CDR2 sequences are SGHRS and YFSETQ. The CDR3 is 13 residues long. The CDR3 DNA reads TGCGCCAGCAGCGCACCCAACTCCGATACGCAGTATTTT. Translating gives CASSAPNSDTQYF.

Concerning this clonotype: The junction differs from germline at one of its ends, possibly a read error. This sequence joins TRBV6-5 and TRBJ2-1; D is perhaps TRBD1 or TRBD2 (5 bases each). The CDR3 length is 15 residues. Germline V gene sequence: CDR1 MNHEY, CDR2 SVGAGI. The CDR3 reads CASRYWGTSYNEQFF. As DNA, the CDR3 is TGTGCCAGCAGGTACTGGGGGACGAGCTACAATGAGCAGTTCTTC.

This clonotype was observed a handful of times. The CDR3 DNA is TGTGCCAGCAGCTTCGGCCTCGAGGGTGGCTACACCTTC. It encodes CASSFGLEGGYTF. The gene calls are TRBV7-8 and TRBJ1-2; D uncertain. The V and J ends lost 3 bases and 7 bases respectively, with 12 bases between them. Germline V gene lookup returns CDR1 SGHVS and CDR2 FQNEAQ. The CDR3 is 13 residues long.